The source of this TCR beta chain is a study of control samples from healthy donors and cancer patients. CDR3 length equals 13 residues. V gave up 2 bases and J gave up 6 bases, with 11 bases separating them. The germline gives CDR1 GTSNPN, CDR2 SVGIG (reference sequence). Sequencing was performed with immunoSEQ multiplex PCR; in TCRdb, only in-frame clones are kept and a portion is missing. The table shows tens of thousands of clones, with just under 85% occurring only once. Sample: blood. The source of this sequence is a man aged 30 to 45 in good health. This chain connects TRBV30 to TRBJ2-1, with D maybe TRBD2 (6 bases). The CDR3 is CAWSLAFGNEQFF. The CDR3 coding sequence is TGTGCCTGGAGTCTAGCGTTCGGCAATGAGCAGTTCTTC.